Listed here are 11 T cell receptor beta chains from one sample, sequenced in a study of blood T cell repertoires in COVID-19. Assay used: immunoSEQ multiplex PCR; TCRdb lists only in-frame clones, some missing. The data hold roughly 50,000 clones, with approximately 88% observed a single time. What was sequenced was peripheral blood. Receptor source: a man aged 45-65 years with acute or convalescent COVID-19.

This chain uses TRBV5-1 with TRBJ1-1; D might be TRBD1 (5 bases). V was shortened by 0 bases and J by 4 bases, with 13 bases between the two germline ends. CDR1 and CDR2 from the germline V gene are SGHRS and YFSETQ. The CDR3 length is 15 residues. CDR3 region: CASSLDGGVSTEAFF. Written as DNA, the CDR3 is TGCGCCAGCAGCTTGGACGGGGGGGTCTCCACTGAAGCTTTCTTT.

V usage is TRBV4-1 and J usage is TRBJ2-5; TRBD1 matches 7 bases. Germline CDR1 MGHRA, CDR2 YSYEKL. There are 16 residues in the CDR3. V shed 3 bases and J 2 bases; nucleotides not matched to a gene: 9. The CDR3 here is CASSHNRGQPQETQYF. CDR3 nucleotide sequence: TGCGCCAGCAGCCACAACCGGGGACAGCCGCAAGAGACCCAGTACTTC.

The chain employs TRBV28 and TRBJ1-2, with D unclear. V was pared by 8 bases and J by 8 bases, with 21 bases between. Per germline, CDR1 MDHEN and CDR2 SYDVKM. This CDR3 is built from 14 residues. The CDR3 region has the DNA TGTGCCAGCCTAGTACGGACGGAGGCAGGAGGCTACACCTTC. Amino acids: CASLVRTEAGGYTF.

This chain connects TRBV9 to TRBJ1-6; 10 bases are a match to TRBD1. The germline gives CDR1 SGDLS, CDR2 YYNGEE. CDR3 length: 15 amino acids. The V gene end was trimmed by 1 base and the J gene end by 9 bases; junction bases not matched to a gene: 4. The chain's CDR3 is CASSVTTGGGSPLHF. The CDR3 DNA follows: TGTGCCAGCAGCGTAACGACAGGGGGCGGTTCACCCCTCCACTTT.

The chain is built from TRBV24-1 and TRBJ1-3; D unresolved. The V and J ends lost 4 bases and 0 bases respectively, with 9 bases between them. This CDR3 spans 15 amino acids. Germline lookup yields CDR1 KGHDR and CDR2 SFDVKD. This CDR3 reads CATSDSAGSGNTIYF. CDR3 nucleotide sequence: TGTGCCACCAGTGACTCCGCGGGCTCTGGAAACACCATATATTTT.

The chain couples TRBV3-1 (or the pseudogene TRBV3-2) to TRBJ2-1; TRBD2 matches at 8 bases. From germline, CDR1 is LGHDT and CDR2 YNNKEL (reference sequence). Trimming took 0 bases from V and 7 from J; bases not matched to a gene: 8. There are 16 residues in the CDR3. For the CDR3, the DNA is TGTGCCAGCAGCCAAGAAGAGCGGGAGCTATATAATGAGCAGTTCTTC. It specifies CASSQEERELYNEQFF.

The CDR3 bases are TGCGCCAGCATCGGACAGGGGGTAAAGTACTTC. It encodes CASIGQGVKYF. The chain links TRBV5-1 to TRBJ2-7, with 10 bases fitting TRBD1. CDR3 length: 11 residues. Germline trimming cut 6 bases from V and 11 bases from J; bases unmatched to any gene: 5. CDR1 SGHRS and CDR2 YFSETQ come from the germline V gene. Together with reference TRBV5-1 and TRBJ2-7, the CDR3 gives the full variable domain: KAGVTQTPRYLIKTRGQQVTLSCSPISGHRSVSWYQQTPGQGLQFLFEYFSETQRNKGNFPGRFSGRQFSNSRSEMNVSTLELGDSALYLCASIGQGVKYFGPGTRLTVT.

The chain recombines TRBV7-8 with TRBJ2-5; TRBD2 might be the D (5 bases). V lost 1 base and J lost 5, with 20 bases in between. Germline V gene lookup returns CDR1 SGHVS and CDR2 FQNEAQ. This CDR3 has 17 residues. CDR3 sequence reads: CASSLVTRVQRSETQYF. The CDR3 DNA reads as TGTGCCAGCAGCTTAGTAACGAGGGTACAACGATCCGAGACCCAGTACTTC.

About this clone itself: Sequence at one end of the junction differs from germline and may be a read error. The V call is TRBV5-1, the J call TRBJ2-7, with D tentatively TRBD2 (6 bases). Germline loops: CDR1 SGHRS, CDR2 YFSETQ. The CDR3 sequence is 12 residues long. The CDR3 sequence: CAGSPDYYEQYF. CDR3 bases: TGCGCCGGCAGCCCGGACTACTACGAGCAGTACTTC.

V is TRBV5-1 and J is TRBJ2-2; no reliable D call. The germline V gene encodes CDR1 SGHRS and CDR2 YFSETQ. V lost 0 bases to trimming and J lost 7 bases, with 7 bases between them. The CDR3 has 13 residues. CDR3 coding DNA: TGCGCCAGCAGCTTGGATACGGGCGGGGAGCTGTTTTTT. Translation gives CASSLDTGGELFF.

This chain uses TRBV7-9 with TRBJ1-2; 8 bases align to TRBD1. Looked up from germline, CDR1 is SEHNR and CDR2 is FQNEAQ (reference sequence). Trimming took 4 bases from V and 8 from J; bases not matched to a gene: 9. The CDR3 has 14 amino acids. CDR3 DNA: TGTGCCAGCAGCTACTACGGACAGGGAGGAGGCTACACCTTC. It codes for CASSYYGQGGGYTF.